This T cell receptor beta chain is from a study of cytomegalovirus exposure and HLA in healthy donors. Study-level background: Roughly 92 million unique TCRs, all from HLA-typed donors, were included in an early release of the data.

There are 16 residues in the CDR3. In germline, CDR1 is SNHLY, CDR2 FYNNEI. V lost 5 bases, J lost 8 bases, and 21 bases lay in between. The PCR made use of 60 Vbeta and 13 Jbeta primers. TCRdb keeps only in-frame clones here, not all; method: immunoSEQ multiplex PCR. In the table there are about 82,000 clones, under 80% of which are singletons. The origin of this receptor is a human donor in good health. What was sequenced was PBMCs. The chain couples TRBV2 to TRBJ1-4; D is possibly TRBD1 (6 bases). CDR3 amino acids: CASSLANGGAWEKLFF. The CDR3 DNA reads TGTGCCAGCAGTCTCGCTAACGGGGGGGCGTGGGAAAAACTGTTTTTT. Drawing the rest from reference TRBV2 and TRBJ1-4, the complete variable domain is EPEVTQTPSHQVTQMGQEVILRCVPISNHLYFYWYRQILGQKVEFLVSFYNNEISEKSEIFDDQFSVERPDGSNFTLKIRSTKLEDSAMYFCASSLANGGAWEKLFFGSGTQLSVL.